This TCR beta chain was documented in a study of shared clonotypes between healthy human individuals. V lost 4 bases and J lost 8; bases outside the gene matches: 14. The CDR3 has 16 amino acids. Germline-derived CDR1 and CDR2 are SEHNR and FQNEAQ (reference sequence). Measured with immunoSEQ multiplex PCR; TCRdb has only the in-frame clones, and not every one. This repertoire shows 2 million to 2.5 million clones, approximately 96% found once; its top ten account for more than 0.1%. V is TRBV7-9 and J is TRBJ1-2; 9 nucleotides line up with TRBD1. The sequencing sample was made of naive CD4+ T cells sorted from blood. Subset indicated: CD45RA+ positively selected. The sequence was collected from a man younger than 35 in good health. The CDR3, as DNA: TGTGCCAGCAGCTCCAGGGGGACAGGGCTCTCGTGGGGCTACACCTTC. It yields the protein CASSSRGTGLSWGYTF.